A selection of T cell receptor beta chains follows, all from one sample in a study of blood T cell repertoires in COVID-19. Clones were read by immunoSEQ multiplex PCR, and TCRdb kept only the in-frame ones, dropping some. The data show roughly 220,000 clones, around 84% seen once. The sequenced material came from peripheral blood. Source of these receptors: a man aged 25-40 years with active or convalescent COVID-19. Both conserved end residues are part of each CDR3. A D gene is named only where the DNA matches it firmly. Clone size is not always given. Where it is, it says once, few, many or a class for expanded clones.

d_call | clone_size | j_call | v_call | cdr3_nt | cdr3_aa
NA | few | TRBJ1-3 | TRBV30 | TGTGCCTGGAGCGAACAGGGATCCGGAAACACCATATATTTT | CAWSEQGSGNTIYF
NA | once | TRBJ2-5 | TRBV29-1 | TGCAGCGTTGCGGAGACCCAGTACTTC | CSVAETQYF
NA | NA | TRBJ2-7 | TRBV7-9 | TGTGCCAGCAGCTTAGCGGGAGTATCCGAGCAGTACTTC | CASSLAGVSEQYF
NA | NA | TRBJ2-3 | TRBV5-8 | TGTGCCAGCAGCCGTCCTAGGGGGGGCTCACCTCCATTTTTT | CASSRPRGGSPPFF
NA | NA | TRBJ2-5 | TRBV7-9 | TGTGCCAGCAGCCCTAGCTGGCAGGGGCTCCTGTACCAAGAGACCCAGTACTTC | CASSPSWQGLLYQETQYF
TRBD2 | NA | TRBJ2-1 | TRBV28 | TGTGCCAGCAACCTCTACCGGGAGGTCTACAATGAGCAGTTCTTC | CASNLYREVYNEQFF
NA | NA | TRBJ2-3 | TRBV2 | TGTGCCAGCAGTGGGGCCACAGATACGCAGTATTTT | CASSGATDTQYF
NA | NA | TRBJ1-1 | TRBV12-3/TRBV12-4 | TGTGCCAGCAGTTTATCTCAGGAAACTGAAGCTTTCTTT | CASSLSQETEAFF
TRBD1 | NA | TRBJ1-2 | TRBV7-2 | TGTGCCAGCGGACAGGATAACTATGGCTACACCTTC | CASGQDNYGYTF
TRBD2 | NA | TRBJ2-1 | TRBV4-3 | TGCGCCAGCAGCCAAGCTGGTAGCGGGAGAATCGGGCCCTACAATGAGCAGTTCTTC | CASSQAGSGRIGPYNEQFF
NA | NA | TRBJ1-1 | TRBV10-2 | TGCGCCAGCAGTGGAGCGGGGTTCACTGAAGCTTTCTTT | CASSGAGFTEAFF
TRBD1 | NA | TRBJ2-7 | TRBV27 | TGTGCCAGCAGACCGGGACAGGTCTCCTACGAGCAGTACTTC | CASRPGQVSYEQYF
TRBD2 | NA | TRBJ2-5 | TRBV5-1 | TGCGCCAGCAGCCTCAGGGACGGGGGGGAGACCCAGTACTTC | CASSLRDGGETQYF
NA | NA | TRBJ1-4 | TRBV3-1/TRBV3-2 | TGTGCCAGCAGCCAAGATCGGGGTCCCCCAGAAAAACTGTTTTTT | CASSQDRGPPEKLFF
TRBD1 | NA | TRBJ1-1 | TRBV18 | TGTGCCAGCTCAAGAGGGACAGGGGGAGGGACTGAAGCTTTCTTT | CASSRGTGGGTEAFF
TRBD1 | NA | TRBJ1-2 | TRBV19 | TGTGCCAGTAGTGGGGTATGGGACAGTTATGGCTACACCTTC | CASSGVWDSYGYTF
NA | NA | TRBJ1-2 | TRBV6-2/TRBV6-3 | TGTGCCAGCAGTCTAGGACAGTTCTATGGCTACACCTTC | CASSLGQFYGYTF
TRBD1 | once | TRBJ2-3 | TRBV20-1 | TGCAGTGCTAGTCCACCGGGACAGAACACAGATACGCAGTATTTT | CSASPPGQNTDTQYF
NA | NA | TRBJ1-1 | TRBV20-1 | TGCAGTGGGGACACAAACACTGAAGCTTTCTTT | CSGDTNTEAFF
NA | NA | TRBJ1-6 | TRBV30 | TGTGCCTGGAGTGTGGCGGGAGGGGGTTCACCCCTCCACTTT | CAWSVAGGGSPLHF